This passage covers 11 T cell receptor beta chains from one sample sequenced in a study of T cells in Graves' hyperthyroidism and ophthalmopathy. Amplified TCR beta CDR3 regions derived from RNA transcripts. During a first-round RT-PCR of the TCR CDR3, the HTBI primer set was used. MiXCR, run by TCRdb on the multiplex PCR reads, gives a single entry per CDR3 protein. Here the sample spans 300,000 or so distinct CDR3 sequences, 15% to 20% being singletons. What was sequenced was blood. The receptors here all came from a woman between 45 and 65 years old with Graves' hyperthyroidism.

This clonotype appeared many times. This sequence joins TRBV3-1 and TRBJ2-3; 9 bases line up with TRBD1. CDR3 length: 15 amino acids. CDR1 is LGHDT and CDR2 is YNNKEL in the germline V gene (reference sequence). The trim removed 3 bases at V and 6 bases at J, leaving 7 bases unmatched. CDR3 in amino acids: CASSQDRGRSDTQYF. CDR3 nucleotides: TGTGCCAGCAGCCAGGACAGGGGTCGGTCCGATACGCAGTATTTT.

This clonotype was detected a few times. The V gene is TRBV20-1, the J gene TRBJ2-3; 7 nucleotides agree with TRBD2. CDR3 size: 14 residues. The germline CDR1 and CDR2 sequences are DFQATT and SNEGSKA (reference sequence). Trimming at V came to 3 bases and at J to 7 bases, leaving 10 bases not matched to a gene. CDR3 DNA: TGCAGTGCTAGGGATCAGGGAGCGGGGAATACGCAGTATTTT. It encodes CSARDQGAGNTQYF.

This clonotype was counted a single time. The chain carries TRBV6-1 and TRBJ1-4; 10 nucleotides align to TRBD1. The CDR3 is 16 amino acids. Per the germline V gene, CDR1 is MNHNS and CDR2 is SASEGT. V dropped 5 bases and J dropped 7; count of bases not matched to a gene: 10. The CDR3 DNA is TGTGCCAGCAGTAATCCAGGCGGGACAGGGGTTGAAAAACTGTTTTTT. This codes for CASSNPGGTGVEKLFF.

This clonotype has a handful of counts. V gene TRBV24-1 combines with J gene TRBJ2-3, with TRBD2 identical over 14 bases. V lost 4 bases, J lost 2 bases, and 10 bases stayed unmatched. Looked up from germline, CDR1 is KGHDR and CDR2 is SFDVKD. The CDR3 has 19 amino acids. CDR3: CATSDRGLAGGPSTDTQYF. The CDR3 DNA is TGTGCCACCAGTGACCGCGGACTAGCGGGGGGCCCTTCCACAGATACGCAGTATTTT.

Written as DNA, the CDR3 is TGTGCCAGCAGCTCTGCGTACAGGGTTAATAGCAATGAGCAGTTCTTC. Amino acids: CASSSAYRVNSNEQFF. The chain joins TRBV7-9 to TRBJ2-1, with D perhaps matching TRBD1 (6 bases). Per germline, CDR1 SEHNR and CDR2 FQNEAQ (reference sequence). The length of the CDR3 is 16 residues. The V and J ends lost 4 bases and 6 bases respectively, with 19 bases between them.

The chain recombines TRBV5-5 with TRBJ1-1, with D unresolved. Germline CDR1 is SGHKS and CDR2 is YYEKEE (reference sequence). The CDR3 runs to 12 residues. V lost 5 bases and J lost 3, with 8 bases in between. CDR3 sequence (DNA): TGTGCCAGCAGTCGCCTGGACACTGAAGCTTTCTTT. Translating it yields CASSRLDTEAFF.

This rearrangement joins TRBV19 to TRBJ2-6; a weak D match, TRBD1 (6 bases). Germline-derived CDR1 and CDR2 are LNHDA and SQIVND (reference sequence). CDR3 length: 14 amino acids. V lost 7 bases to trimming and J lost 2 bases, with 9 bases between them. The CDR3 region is CASKTGTGANVLTF. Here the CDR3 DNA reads TGTGCCAGTAAAACAGGGACTGGGGCCAACGTCCTGACTTTC.

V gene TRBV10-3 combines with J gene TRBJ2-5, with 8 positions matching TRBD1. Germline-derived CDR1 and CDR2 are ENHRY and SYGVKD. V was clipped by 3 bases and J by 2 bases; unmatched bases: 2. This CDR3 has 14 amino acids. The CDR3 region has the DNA TGTGCCATCAGTGAAAGGACAGGGCAAGAGACCCAGTACTTC. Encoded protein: CAISERTGQETQYF.

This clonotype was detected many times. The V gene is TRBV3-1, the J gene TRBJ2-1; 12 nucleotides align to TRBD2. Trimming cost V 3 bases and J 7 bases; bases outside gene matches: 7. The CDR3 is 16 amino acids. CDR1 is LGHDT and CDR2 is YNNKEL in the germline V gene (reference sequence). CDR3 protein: CASSQVTSGGRNEQFF. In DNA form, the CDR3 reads TGTGCCAGCAGCCAGGTTACTAGCGGGGGGAGGAATGAGCAGTTCTTC.

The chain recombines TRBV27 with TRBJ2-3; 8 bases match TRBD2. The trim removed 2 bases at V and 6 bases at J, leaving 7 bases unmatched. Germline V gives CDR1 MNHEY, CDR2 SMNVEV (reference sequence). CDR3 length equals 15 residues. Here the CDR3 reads CASSLTGTSGDTQYF. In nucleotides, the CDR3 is TGTGCCAGCAGTTTAACCGGGACTAGTGGGGATACGCAGTATTTT.

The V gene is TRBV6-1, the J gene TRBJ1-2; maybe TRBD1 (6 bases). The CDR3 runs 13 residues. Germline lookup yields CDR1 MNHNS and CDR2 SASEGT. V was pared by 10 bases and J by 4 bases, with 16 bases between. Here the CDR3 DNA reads TGTGCCACCCTACAGGGTAACGCCTATGGCTACACCTTC. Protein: CATLQGNAYGYTF.